The 6 T cell receptor beta chains presented below share a single source sample, sequenced in a study of T-cell memory formation after mild COVID-19. MiXCR, applied by TCRdb to the 5' RACE reads, yields one record per CDR3 protein. Of 500,000 to 650,000 distinct CDR3 sequences in the sample, about 20% were seen once. The sample consisted of PBMCs or a T cell subset sorted from them (not recorded which). The receptor set was obtained from an adult woman who had mild COVID-19 (a few samples of this study predate the infection). Cell type and time point are not known.

There are a few counts of this clonotype. This chain connects TRBV14 to TRBJ1-1, with D unclear. Germline lookup yields CDR1 SGHDN and CDR2 FVKESK. V dropped 3 bases and J dropped 4 bases, with 15 bases sitting between them. The CDR3 loop spans 15 amino acids. CDR3 coding DNA: TGTGCCAGCAGCCATGCTGTCCAGGTGGGCACTGAAGCTTTCTTT. Its translation: CASSHAVQVGTEAFF.

This clonotype was seen at least ten times. V and J are TRBV4-2 and TRBJ2-5; D might be TRBD2 (6 bases). V was shortened by 0 bases and J by 5 bases, with 13 bases between the two germline ends. The CDR3 spans 15 residues. CDR1 LGHNA and CDR2 YNFKEQ come from the germline V gene. The CDR3 protein is CASSQDSGVLETQYF. CDR3 sequence (DNA): TGTGCCAGCAGCCAAGATTCGGGGGTGTTGGAGACCCAGTACTTC.

This clonotype has a handful of counts. The V and J genes are TRBV21-1 and TRBJ1-3; the D call TRBD1 from the table was never checked on the DNA. TRBV21-1 is designated a pseudogene. The CDR3 sequence is 16 residues long. For the CDR3, the DNA is TGTGCCAGCAGCAAAAAGCGTCAGGGTCCTGGAAACACCATATATTTT. Amino acid sequence: CASSKKRQGPGNTIYF.

The chain joins TRBV3-1 to TRBJ2-7; the D call may be TRBD1 or TRBD2 (5 bases each). This CDR3 is built from 13 residues. V was clipped by 5 bases and J by 3 bases, with 11 bases between them. Germline lookup yields CDR1 LGHDT and CDR2 YNNKEL (reference sequence). This CDR3 is CASSSGTHYEQYF. The CDR3 DNA reads TGTGCCAGCAGCTCCGGGACCCACTACGAGCAGTACTTC.

The V gene is TRBV6-1, the J gene TRBJ2-1; D gene uncertain. V shed 5 bases and J shed 6 bases, with 17 bases lying between them. Germline values: CDR1 MNHNS, CDR2 SASEGT. The CDR3 loop spans 15 amino acids. The CDR3: CASSWSGQAPNEQFF. The CDR3 coding sequence is TGTGCCAGCAGTTGGTCGGGCCAGGCGCCCAATGAGCAGTTCTTC.

The CDR3 bases are TGTGCCAGCAGAAAAGGCCAGGGGTCATCAGATACGCAGTATTTT. Amino acids: CASRKGQGSSDTQYF. This chain joins TRBV2 and TRBJ2-3; possibly TRBD1 for D (6 bases). This CDR3 has 15 amino acids. Per the germline V gene, CDR1 is SNHLY and CDR2 is FYNNEI. V dropped 6 bases and J dropped 4 bases, with 17 bases sitting between them.